A selection of T cell receptor beta chains follows, all from one sample in a study of blood T cell repertoires in COVID-19. Generated by immunoSEQ multiplex PCR, the TCRdb table keeps only in-frame clones and is missing some. The sample comprises more than 150,000 clones, roughly nine tenths of which are singletons, and approximately 2% rests with the top ten. Sequenced material: PBMCs or T cells enriched from blood (not recorded which). The receptors shown here come from a woman younger than 45 who had recovered from COVID-19. Each CDR3 is given with its conserved first and last residue. The order of the fields is D gene, clone size, V gene, J gene, CDR3 protein, CDR3 DNA. A D gene is named only where the DNA matches it firmly. Some rows mark clone size as missing; the rest say once, few, many or name a class of expanded clone.

D: TRBD1; size: -; V: TRBV29-1; J: TRBJ1-1; CDR3: CSDTGTGMNEAFF; DNA: TGCAGCGACACCGGGACAGGGATGAATGAAGCTTTCTTT
D: -; size: -; V: TRBV9; J: TRBJ2-2; CDR3: CASSVQSQTGNTGELFF; DNA: TGTGCCAGCAGCGTACAGTCCCAGACAGGGAACACCGGGGAGCTGTTTTTT
D: TRBD1; size: -; V: TRBV7-9; J: TRBJ1-3; CDR3: CASSLGGAGGNTIYF; DNA: TGTGCCAGCAGCCTAGGGGGCGCGGGAGGAAACACCATATATTTT
D: TRBD2; size: -; V: TRBV6-5; J: TRBJ2-5; CDR3: CASSYGGGAETQYF; DNA: TGTGCCAGCAGTTACGGCGGGGGGGCGGAGACCCAGTACTTC
D: TRBD2; size: -; V: TRBV9; J: TRBJ2-7; CDR3: CASSVDTSGYSSSYEQYF; DNA: TGTGCCAGCAGCGTAGATACTAGCGGGTACTCAAGCTCCTACGAGCAGTACTTC
D: -; size: -; V: TRBV6-5; J: TRBJ2-5; CDR3: CASSAAPARTQYF; DNA: TGTGCCAGCAGCGCGGCCCCGGCTCGGACCCAGTACTTC
D: TRBD2; size: -; V: TRBV6-5; J: TRBJ2-1; CDR3: CASSWTSRGDEQFF; DNA: TGTGCCAGCAGTTGGACTAGCAGAGGGGATGAGCAGTTCTTC
D: -; size: -; V: TRBV6-5; J: TRBJ1-5; CDR3: CASRPQGRSNQPQHF; DNA: TGTGCCAGCAGGCCACAGGGAAGGAGCAATCAGCCCCAGCATTTT
D: -; size: -; V: TRBV7-2; J: TRBJ1-1; CDR3: CASSLFLDRNTEAFF; DNA: TGTGCCAGCAGCTTATTCTTAGACAGAAACACTGAAGCTTTCTTT
D: TRBD2; size: once; V: TRBV6-5; J: TRBJ2-3; CDR3: CASKRLAGGKDTQYF; DNA: TGTGCCAGCAAGAGACTAGCGGGGGGAAAAGATACGCAGTATTTT
D: TRBD2; size: -; V: TRBV15; J: TRBJ2-7; CDR3: CATSAGLAGRYEQYF; DNA: TGTGCCACCAGCGCGGGACTAGCGGGAAGGTACGAGCAGTACTTC
D: -; size: -; V: TRBV28; J: TRBJ1-2; CDR3: CASSFLYGYTF; DNA: TGTGCCAGCAGTTTTCTCTATGGCTACACCTTC
D: TRBD2; size: -; V: TRBV9; J: TRBJ2-7; CDR3: CASSPRLAGDYEQYF; DNA: TGTGCCAGCAGCCCTAGACTAGCGGGAGACTACGAGCAGTACTTC
D: TRBD2; size: -; V: TRBV15; J: TRBJ2-5; CDR3: CATSTGTSGGAWDETQYF; DNA: TGTGCCACCAGCACCGGGACTAGCGGGGGGGCCTGGGATGAGACCCAGTACTTC
D: TRBD1; size: -; V: TRBV7-6; J: TRBJ1-2; CDR3: CASSLDAGGNYGYTF; DNA: TGTGCCAGCAGCTTAGACGCAGGGGGCAACTATGGCTACACCTTC
D: -; size: few; V: TRBV10-3; J: TRBJ1-1; CDR3: CAISAFGWAEAFF; DNA: TGTGCCATCAGTGCATTCGGGTGGGCTGAAGCTTTCTTT
D: -; size: -; V: TRBV9; J: TRBJ2-3; CDR3: CASSVGGSGDTQYF; DNA: TGTGCCAGCAGCGTTGGAGGGAGCGGAGATACGCAGTATTTT
D: -; size: -; V: TRBV7-9; J: TRBJ2-7; CDR3: CASSLDAGMTYEQYF; DNA: TGTGCCAGCAGCTTAGATGCGGGTATGACCTACGAGCAGTACTTC
D: TRBD2; size: -; V: TRBV7-2; J: TRBJ2-3; CDR3: CASRGGTRPDTQYF; DNA: TGTGCCAGCAGGGGGGGGACTCGCCCCGATACGCAGTATTTT
D: TRBD1; size: -; V: TRBV7-9; J: TRBJ2-5; CDR3: CASTHTDRSETQYF; DNA: TGTGCCAGTACTCACACGGACAGGTCGGAGACCCAGTACTTC
D: TRBD1; size: -; V: TRBV2; J: TRBJ1-5; CDR3: CASSTRQGWQPQHF; DNA: TGTGCCAGCAGCACCCGACAGGGGTGGCAGCCCCAGCATTTT
D: TRBD1; size: -; V: TRBV7-2; J: TRBJ1-6; CDR3: CASSLVRQGNSPLHF; DNA: TGTGCCAGCAGCTTAGTGCGACAGGGGAATTCACCCCTCCACTTT